The 9 T cell receptor beta chains listed next were all sequenced from one sample in a study of T cell repertoires in ileal Crohn's disease. TCRdb's copy holds only in-frame clones and misses some; the assay was immunoSEQ multiplex PCR. The table records thousands of clones, 75% to 85% of them present only once. The specimen was ileal tissue. All receptors derive from an adult with Crohn's disease.

This rearrangement joins TRBV7-9 to TRBJ2-1, with 10 bases that match TRBD2. Germline CDR1 and CDR2: SEHNR and FQNEAQ (reference sequence). Trimming at V came to 5 bases and at J to 9 bases, leaving 4 bases not matched to a gene. This CDR3 is 13 amino acids long. The CDR3 is CASSGIAGGEQFF. CDR3 DNA: TGTGCCAGCAGCGGGATAGCGGGAGGTGAGCAGTTCTTC.

This chain uses TRBV7-9 with TRBJ2-5; 7 bases are a match to TRBD2. Losses at the gene ends were 3 bases for V and 4 bases for J; bases not matched to a gene: 5. The CDR3 is 14 residues long. Germline V gene lookup returns CDR1 SEHNR and CDR2 FQNEAQ (reference sequence). The CDR3 region has the DNA TGTGCCAGCAGCTTCGGGGCGGGAGTAGAGACCCAGTACTTC. Protein product: CASSFGAGVETQYF.

This chain connects TRBV6-6 to TRBJ2-2, with 8 bases that match TRBD2. This CDR3 has 16 amino acids. With V trimmed by 0 bases and J by 4 bases, 4 bases remained unmatched. Germline assignment: CDR1 MNHNY and CDR2 SVGAGI (reference sequence). The CDR3 protein is CASSYSSGRITGELFF. The CDR3 nucleotides are TGTGCCAGCAGTTACTCGAGCGGGAGAATCACCGGGGAGCTGTTTTTT.

This clone was counted between two and nine times. The J gene is TRBJ2-5, the V gene TRBV5-1, with TRBD2 as a possible D gene (6 bases). The end of the DNA aligns better with TRBJ2-7, so the J call may be wrong. This CDR3 spans 14 amino acids. Germline CDR1 and CDR2: SGHRS and YFSETQ. The CDR3 DNA follows: TGCGCCAGCAGCTTGGGCGGGGTCACCTACGAGCAGTACTTC. Its translation is CASSLGGVTYEQYF.

This chain joins TRBV25-1 and TRBJ2-4; TRBD2 is a possible D gene (5 bases). The CDR3 spans 13 residues. With 4 bases removed from V and 4 bases from J, the gap between germline ends came to 8 bases. Germline V gene lookup returns CDR1 MGHDK and CDR2 SYGVNS. CDR3 in amino acids: CASSGTAKNIQYF. CDR3 bases: TGTGCCAGCAGTGGGACTGCAAAAAACATTCAGTACTTC. Full variable domain (remainder filled in from reference TRBV25-1 and TRBJ2-4): EADIYQTPRYLVIGTGKKITLECSQTMGHDKMYWYQQDPGMELHLIHYSYGVNSTEKGDLSSESTVSRIRTEHFPLTLESARPSHTSQYLCASSGTAKNIQYFGAGTRLSVL.

The chain couples TRBV5-5 to TRBJ1-1; D is possibly TRBD1 (6 bases). Germline V CDR1 and CDR2: SGHKS, YYEKEE (reference sequence). The CDR3 has 14 residues. V lost 3 bases to trimming and J lost 5 bases, with 14 bases between them. CDR3 residues: CASSSTGGFTEAFF. In DNA, the CDR3 is TGTGCCAGCAGCTCGACAGGTGGGTTTACTGAAGCTTTCTTT. The variable domain in full, with the rest retrieved from reference TRBV5-5 and TRBJ1-1, is DAGVTQSPTHLIKTRGQQVTLRCSPISGHKSVSWYQQVLGQGPQFIFQYYEKEERGRGNFPDRFSARQFPNYSSELNVNALLLGDSALYLCASSSTGGFTEAFFGQGTRLTVV.

The chain links TRBV9 to TRBJ1-5; 7 bases fit TRBD1. Unmatched junction bases numbered 8, after V lost 3 bases and J lost 5 bases. The CDR3 spans 15 residues. Germline V gene data show CDR1 as SGDLS and CDR2 as YYNGEE. The CDR3 sequence: CASSAGDRSHQPQHF. DNA of the CDR3: TGTGCCAGCAGCGCCGGGGACAGATCACATCAGCCCCAGCATTTT.

The J gene is TRBJ1-4, the V gene TRBV27; 10 positions match TRBD1. The CDR3 is 15 residues long. Per the germline V gene, CDR1 is MNHEY and CDR2 is SMNVEV (reference sequence). V shed 4 bases, J shed 8 bases, and the junction held 7 bases outside the gene matches. CDR3 nucleotides: TGTGCCAGCAGTTGGGATAGGACAGGGGGAGAAAAACTGTTTTTT. This codes for CASSWDRTGGEKLFF.

This chain joins TRBV11-3 and TRBJ2-1, with D unclear. Germline values: CDR1 SGHNT, CDR2 YENEEA. The ends were cut back, 3 bases at V and 0 bases at J, with 9 bases in the middle. This CDR3 region has 15 residues. The CDR3 nucleotides read TGTGCCAGCAGCTTGACTGCAAGCTCCTACAATGAGCAGTTCTTC. This codes for CASSLTASSYNEQFF.